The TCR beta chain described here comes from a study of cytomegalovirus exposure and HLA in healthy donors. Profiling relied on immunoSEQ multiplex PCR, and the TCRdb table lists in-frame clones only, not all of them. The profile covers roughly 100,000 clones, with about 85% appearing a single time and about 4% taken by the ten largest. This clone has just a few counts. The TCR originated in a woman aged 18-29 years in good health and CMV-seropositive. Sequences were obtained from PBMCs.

The CDR3 spells CASRKQGLNTEAFF. CDR3 DNA: TGTGCCAGCAGGAAACAGGGGCTGAACACTGAAGCTTTCTTT. The chain has TRBV2 and TRBJ1-1, with 7 bases identical to TRBD1. Per the germline V gene, CDR1 is SNHLY and CDR2 is FYNNEI. V gave up 6 bases and J gave up 0 bases; unmatched junction bases: 4. The CDR3 spans 14 residues.